The source of this T cell receptor beta chain is a study of neurological immune-mediated disorders. With 10-nucleotide random UMIs, 5'RACE was used to make the cDNA. Via MiXCR, TCRdb re-called the 5' RACE reads, giving one row per CDR3 protein. In the table there are 48,000 or so distinct CDR3 sequences, 10% of which are singletons. This clonotype has at least ten counts. A total of 2 million PBMCs stored at -80 degrees C provided the unsorted libraries. Trimming cost V 4 bases and J 0 bases; bases outside gene matches: 7. The CDR3 has 16 residues. Germline lookup yields CDR1 SGHKS and CDR2 YYEKEE (reference sequence).

The genes are TRBV5-5 and TRBJ2-4, with 7 positions matching TRBD1. The TCR was taken from a woman in her 40s with HTLV-1-associated myelopathy (HAM/TSP). The sample comprised PBMCs. CDR3 DNA sequence: TGTGCCAGCAGCCCTGACAGGGTCGGAGCCAAAAACATTCAGTACTTC. As protein: CASSPDRVGAKNIQYF.